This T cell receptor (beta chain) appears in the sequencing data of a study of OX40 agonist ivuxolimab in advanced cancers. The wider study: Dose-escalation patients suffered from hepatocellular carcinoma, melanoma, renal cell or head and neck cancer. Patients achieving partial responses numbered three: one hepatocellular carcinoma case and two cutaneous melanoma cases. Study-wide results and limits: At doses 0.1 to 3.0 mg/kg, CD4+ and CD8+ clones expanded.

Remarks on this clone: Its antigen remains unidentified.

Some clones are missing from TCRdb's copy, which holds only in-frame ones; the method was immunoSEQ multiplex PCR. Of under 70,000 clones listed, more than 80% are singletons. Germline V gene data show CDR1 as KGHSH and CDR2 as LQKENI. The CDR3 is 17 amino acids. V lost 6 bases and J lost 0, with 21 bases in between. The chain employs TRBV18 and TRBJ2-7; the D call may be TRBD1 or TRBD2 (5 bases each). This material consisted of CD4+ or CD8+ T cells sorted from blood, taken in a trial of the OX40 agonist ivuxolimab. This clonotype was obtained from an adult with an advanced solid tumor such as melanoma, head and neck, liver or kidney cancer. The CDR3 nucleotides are TGTGCCAGCTCGCCCTCCGACCGGGGCAGAAGCTCCTACGAGCAGTACTTC. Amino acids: CASSPSDRGRSSYEQYF. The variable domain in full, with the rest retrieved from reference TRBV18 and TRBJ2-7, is NAGVMQNPRHLVRRRGQEARLRCSPMKGHSHVYWYRQLPEEGLKFMVYLQKENIIDESGMPKERFSAEFPKEGPSILRIQQVVRGDSAAYFCASSPSDRGRSSYEQYFGPGTRLTVT.